Each of the 27 T cell receptor beta chains below was sequenced from the same sample in a study of monozygotic twins with inflammatory bowel disease. TCRdb reanalyzed the 5' RACE reads and collapses them to one entry per CDR3 protein, without DNA. The sample has fewer than 200,000 distinct CDR3 sequences, and its top ten clones hold around 2.8%. Sample: blood. The receptors were gathered from a human donor with ulcerative colitis or Crohn's disease, or a healthy co-twin of an affected twin (not recorded which).

The chain joins TRBV5-6 to TRBJ1-6; with no DNA, the TCRdb D assignment of TRBD1 cannot be verified. This CDR3 contains 12 residues. CDR1 is SGHDT and CDR2 is YYEEEE in the germline V gene. The CDR3 reads CASSPLGAPLHF.

The chain employs TRBV15 and TRBJ2-7; no DNA is available, so the TRBD2 call from TCRdb remains unchecked. Germline V gene sequence: CDR1 LNHNV, CDR2 YYDKDF (reference sequence). This CDR3 contains 16 residues. The CDR3 spells CATSPTVGLADYEQYF. The full variable domain, completed using reference TRBV15 and TRBJ2-7, is DAMVIQNPRYQVTQFGKPVTLSCSQTLNHNVMYWYQQKSSQAPKLLFHYYDKDFNNEADTPDNFQSRRPNTSFCFLDIRSPGLGDTAMYLCATSPTVGLADYEQYFGPGTRLTVT.

This chain uses TRBV20-1 with TRBJ1-3. The germline V gene encodes CDR1 DFQATT and CDR2 SNEGSKA (reference sequence). The CDR3 is made up of 14 amino acids. The CDR3 here is CSARDTDSGNTIYF.

This chain uses TRBV4-1 with TRBJ2-1; TCRdb proposes TRBD2, but this gene call is untestable without DNA. The CDR3 totals 17 residues. Per the germline V gene, CDR1 is MGHRA and CDR2 is YSYEKL. The CDR3 loop reads CASSQPLRTRQDNEQFF.

The V call is TRBV6-2 or TRBV6-3, the J call TRBJ2-2; TCRdb's D gene call, TRBD2, goes unchecked for lack of DNA. The germline V gene encodes CDR1 MNHEY and CDR2 SVGEGT. This CDR3 has 17 amino acids. CDR3 loop: CASSSHRERERAGELFF.

The V gene is TRBV19, the J gene TRBJ2-7; TCRdb returns TRBD1, unconfirmable since there is no DNA. Germline V gives CDR1 LNHDA, CDR2 SQIVND (reference sequence). The CDR3 loop spans 16 amino acids. The CDR3 spells CASSIKGRNEGYEQYF.

The chain has TRBV3-1 and TRBJ2-5; the D call from TCRdb, TRBD1, cannot be confirmed without DNA. This CDR3 is 15 amino acids long. The V gene's germline CDR1 is LGHDT and CDR2 YNNKEL (reference sequence). The CDR3 here is CASSPPGQGGETQYF.

The chain employs TRBV20-1 and TRBJ1-3; the TCRdb call, TRBD1, lacks DNA for checking. The germline V gene has CDR1 DFQATT and CDR2 SNEGSKA (reference sequence). This CDR3 has 14 amino acids. CDR3 region: CSARDRGMGNTIYF.

J is TRBJ1-3 and V is TRBV11-2. The germline gives CDR1 SGHAT, CDR2 FQNNGV. This CDR3 is built from 13 residues. CDR3 sequence: CASSFGSGNTIYF.

The V and J genes are TRBV4-2 and TRBJ2-4; checking the TCRdb D call of TRBD2 is not possible without DNA. The CDR3 consists of 14 residues. CDR1 is LGHNA, CDR2 YNFKEQ, per germline. The CDR3 here is CASRGAGSGNIQYF.

The chain employs TRBV29-1 and TRBJ2-3. This CDR3 has 11 amino acids. Germline CDR1 reads SQVTM; CDR2 reads ANQGSEA. The CDR3 reads CSVGHTDTQYF.

The genes are TRBV20-1 and TRBJ2-1; checking the TCRdb D call of TRBD1 is not possible without DNA. CDR1 DFQATT and CDR2 SNEGSKA come from the germline V gene (reference sequence). The CDR3 has 13 amino acids. The CDR3 is CSAGAPTTNEQFF.

CDR3 residues: CASILGLGANTGELFF. The chain employs TRBV5-5 and TRBJ2-2; TCRdb indicates TRBD2, and absent DNA this call remains unverified. CDR3 length: 16 amino acids. Germline assignment: CDR1 SGHKS and CDR2 YYEKEE (reference sequence). Filled out from reference TRBV5-5 and TRBJ2-2, the complete variable domain reads DAGVTQSPTHLIKTRGQQVTLRCSPISGHKSVSWYQQVLGQGPQFIFQYYEKEERGRGNFPDRFSARQFPNYSSELNVNALLLGDSALYLCASILGLGANTGELFFGEGSRLTVL.

The V gene is TRBV4-2, the J gene TRBJ2-2; the TCRdb call, TRBD2, lacks DNA for checking. Germline CDR1 is LGHNA and CDR2 is YNFKEQ. This CDR3 is built from 16 residues. The CDR3 reads CASSQDGRLATGELFF.

The chain recombines TRBV7-2 with TRBJ2-7. The CDR3 runs 14 residues. The germline gives CDR1 SGHTA, CDR2 FQGNSA. The CDR3: CASSVGVTSYEQYF.

The chain couples TRBV20-1 to TRBJ2-2; TCRdb calls TRBD2, which cannot be checked without DNA. The germline gives CDR1 DFQATT, CDR2 SNEGSKA (reference sequence). This CDR3 has 14 amino acids. The chain's CDR3 is CSPAGGRNTGELFF.

This chain connects TRBV20-1 to TRBJ2-2; the TRBD2 assignment by TCRdb is unverifiable without DNA. From germline, CDR1 is DFQATT and CDR2 SNEGSKA (reference sequence). The CDR3 consists of 18 residues. This CDR3 reads CSAPPSPREGWDTGELFF.

The V and J genes are TRBV5-1 and TRBJ2-1; TCRdb proposes TRBD2, but this gene call is untestable without DNA. The CDR3 sequence is 16 residues long. Germline V CDR1 and CDR2: SGHRS, YFSETQ. Here the CDR3 reads CASSRGLAGIYNEQFF. Full variable domain (missing parts from reference TRBV5-1 and TRBJ2-1): KAGVTQTPRYLIKTRGQQVTLSCSPISGHRSVSWYQQTPGQGLQFLFEYFSETQRNKGNFPGRFSGRQFSNSRSEMNVSTLELGDSALYLCASSRGLAGIYNEQFFGPGTRLTVL.

V gene TRBV2 combines with J gene TRBJ2-1. Germline V gives CDR1 SNHLY, CDR2 FYNNEI. CDR3 length: 14 amino acids. This CDR3 reads CASSIRTHGDEQFF.

The chain carries TRBV6-2 or TRBV6-3 and TRBJ2-2. The germline V gene encodes CDR1 MNHEY and CDR2 SVGEGT. The CDR3 consists of 12 residues. This CDR3 reads CASSRTVGELFF.

The rearrangement uses TRBV20-1 and TRBJ1-5; TCRdb selects TRBD1, and the lack of DNA leaves this call unchecked. The CDR3 runs 17 residues. CDR1 is DFQATT and CDR2 is SNEGSKA in the germline V gene (reference sequence). This CDR3 is CSAFGGQGIGSNQPQHF.

The chain combines TRBV7-9 with TRBJ2-2. Germline loops: CDR1 SEHNR, CDR2 FQNEAQ (reference sequence). The CDR3 length is 16 residues. CDR3 amino acids: CASSLPSRLDTGELFF.

The chain is built from TRBV4-2 and TRBJ2-1; there is no DNA to check the TCRdb D call of TRBD1. CDR3 length: 15 residues. Germline V lookup: CDR1 LGHNA, CDR2 YNFKEQ. CDR3 in amino acids: CASSQAGQGNNEQFF.

V is TRBV5-4 and J is TRBJ2-5; TCRdb indicates TRBD1, and absent DNA this call remains unverified. Germline assignment: CDR1 SGHNT and CDR2 YYREEE (reference sequence). The CDR3 totals 15 residues. The CDR3 sequence: CASSLEGQGQETQYF. The whole variable domain, filled in from reference TRBV5-4 and TRBJ2-5, reads ETGVTQSPTHLIKTRGQQVTLRCSSQSGHNTVSWYQQALGQGPQFIFQYYREEENGRGNFPPRFSGLQFPNYSSELNVNALELDDSALYLCASSLEGQGQETQYFGPGTRLLVL.

The chain employs TRBV18 and TRBJ2-2; TCRdb's D call of TRBD2 is untestable without DNA. Germline V gene sequence: CDR1 KGHSH, CDR2 LQKENI. This CDR3 spans 17 amino acids. The CDR3 loop reads CASSSSQRGMNTGELFF.

The chain couples TRBV12-3 or TRBV12-4 to TRBJ1-6; TCRdb outputs TRBD1, but without DNA this stays unchecked. The CDR3 length is 15 residues. The CDR3 spells CASSLGRGGYSPLHF.

V gene TRBV6-4 combines with J gene TRBJ2-1; the TRBD2 assignment by TCRdb is unverifiable without DNA. The CDR3 has 13 amino acids. Per germline, CDR1 MRHNA and CDR2 SNTAGT. This CDR3 is CASSEEGGDEQFF.